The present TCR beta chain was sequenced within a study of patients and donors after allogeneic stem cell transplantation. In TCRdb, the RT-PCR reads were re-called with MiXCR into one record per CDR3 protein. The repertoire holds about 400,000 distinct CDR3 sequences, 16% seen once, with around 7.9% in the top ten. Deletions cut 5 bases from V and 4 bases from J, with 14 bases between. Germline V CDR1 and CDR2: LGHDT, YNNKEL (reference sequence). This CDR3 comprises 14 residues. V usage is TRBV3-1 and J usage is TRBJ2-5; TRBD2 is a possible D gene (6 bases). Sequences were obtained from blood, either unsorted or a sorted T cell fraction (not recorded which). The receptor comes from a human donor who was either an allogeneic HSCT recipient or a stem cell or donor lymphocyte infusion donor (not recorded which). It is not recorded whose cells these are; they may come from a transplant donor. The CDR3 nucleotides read TGTGCCAGCAGCTCTCCGACTAGAGGAGAGACCCAGTACTTC. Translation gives CASSSPTRGETQYF.